The 10 T cell receptor beta chains in this list originate from one sample, sequenced in a study of Ad26.COV2.S vaccination and SARS-CoV-2 variants. Assay: immunoSEQ multiplex PCR; the TCRdb copy retains only in-frame clones and omits some. The table includes a few hundred thousand clones, 85% to 90% detected once. The treatment here: over 15 received Ad26.COV2.S at low or high dose, single or two shots; roughly five received placebo; per-sample allocation not given. Material that was analyzed had been drawn on day 63 after the first vaccine or placebo injection. The source material was peripheral blood, sampled in a trial of Ad26.COV2.S vaccine versus placebo. These receptors all come from a person between 18 and 60 years old who received the Ad26.COV2.S COVID-19 vaccine or a placebo.

This chain joins TRBV6-2 or TRBV6-3 and TRBJ1-1; D is undetermined. The CDR3 has 15 residues. Germline V lookup: CDR1 MNHEY, CDR2 SVGEGT. Trimming left V 2 bases short and J 3 bases short, with 13 bases between. The CDR3, as DNA: TGTGCCAGCAGTTACGACCTACGAGGAGACACTGAAGCTTTCTTT. It codes for CASSYDLRGDTEAFF.

The chain is built from TRBV5-6 and TRBJ1-5; the D is unclear. With 3 bases removed from V and 4 bases from J, the gap between germline ends came to 8 bases. Germline V CDR1 and CDR2: SGHDT, YYEEEE. The CDR3 covers 13 residues. The DNA for the CDR3 is TGTGCCAGCAGCTCGAACCTGAATCAGCCCCAGCATTTT. Translating it yields CASSSNLNQPQHF.

J is TRBJ2-1 and V is TRBV6-6, with D perhaps assigned TRBD1 or TRBD2 (5 bases each). The ends were cut back, 6 bases at V and 1 base at J, with 13 bases in the middle. The CDR3 is made up of 15 amino acids. CDR1 and CDR2 (germline): MNHNY, SVGAGI (reference sequence). In DNA form, the CDR3 reads TGTGCCAGCAGGACAGAGGGGCTTTCCTACAATGAGCAGTTCTTC. It is translated as CASRTEGLSYNEQFF.

The chain recombines TRBV18 with TRBJ2-5; a possible D gene is TRBD1 (6 bases). The CDR3 contains 14 residues. With 2 bases removed from V and 1 base from J, the gap between germline ends came to 8 bases. Per the germline V gene, CDR1 is KGHSH and CDR2 is LQKENI. This CDR3 reads CASSPSGAQETQYF. CDR3 in DNA: TGTGCCAGCTCACCATCAGGGGCCCAAGAGACCCAGTACTTC.

V gene TRBV5-4 combines with J gene TRBJ1-2; 7 bases agree with TRBD1. Germline V gene data show CDR1 as SGHNT and CDR2 as YYREEE (reference sequence). The CDR3 is made up of 15 amino acids. Germline trimming cut 0 bases from V and 2 bases from J; bases unmatched to any gene: 4. The CDR3 here is CASSLAGQTNYGYTF. Written as DNA, the CDR3 is TGTGCCAGCAGCTTGGCGGGACAGACAAACTATGGCTACACCTTC.

In this sample, this clone turned up once. The chain joins TRBV6-1 to TRBJ1-2; TRBD1 might be the D (5 bases). Germline loops: CDR1 MNHNS, CDR2 SASEGT. V was trimmed by 1 base and J by 6 bases, leaving 18 bases between them. The CDR3 length is 16 residues. CDR3 sequence (DNA): TGTGCCAGCAGTGAAGTTATTGGGGGGTTTTCTAATGGCTACACCTTC. Its protein product is CASSEVIGGFSNGYTF.

In nucleotides, the CDR3 is TGTGCCACCAGAAGACCGCCGAACACTGAAGCTTTCTTT. Its translation: CATRRPPNTEAFF. The rearrangement links TRBV15 to TRBJ1-1; D gene ambiguous. Germline CDR1 reads LNHNV; CDR2 reads YYDKDF (reference sequence). V lost 6 bases, J lost 1 base, and 9 bases lay in between. CDR3 length: 13 residues.

This clone was detected once. The V and J genes are TRBV12-3 or TRBV12-4 and TRBJ2-4, with 9 bases lining up with TRBD2. After removal of 4 bases from V and 7 bases from J, the junction contained 2 bases not matched to a gene. The CDR3 runs 13 residues. As DNA, the CDR3 is TGTGCCAGCAGTTGGGCGGGGGGGAACATTCAGTACTTC. Amino acid sequence: CASSWAGGNIQYF.

This clone was observed a few times. V and J are TRBV6-5 and TRBJ2-1, with 7 positions matching TRBD2. This CDR3 has 16 residues. CDR1 is MNHEY, CDR2 SVGAGI, per germline. The J segment lost 9 bases and the V segment lost 0 bases, leaving 11 bases of the junction unmatched. The CDR3 nucleotides read TGTGCCAGCAGTTACTCTGCGGCGGGAGTTGTCGGTGAGCAGTTCTTC. Protein sequence: CASSYSAAGVVGEQFF.

This clone was seen a few times. V gene TRBV9 combines with J gene TRBJ1-2, with TRBD1 matching over 9 bases. V lost 3 bases to trimming and J lost 3 bases; unmatched junction nucleotides: 6. Germline assignment: CDR1 SGDLS and CDR2 YYNGEE. This CDR3 has 15 residues. CDR3 in DNA: TGTGCCAGCAGCGCCACAACAGGGGGCTACTATGGCTACACCTTC. This codes for CASSATTGGYYGYTF.